This TCR beta chain is drawn from a study of blood T cell repertoires in COVID-19. Overall study: PBMCs, B-cell-depleted T cells, or T cells were the source of the cDNA or gDNA that made up the material.

Per germline, CDR1 SGHTA and CDR2 FQGNSA. The CDR3 runs 15 residues. Trimming removed 3 bases from V and 5 bases from J, with 17 bases in between. Data came from immunoSEQ multiplex PCR; TCRdb stores just in-frame clones and leaves some out. The table lists over 250,000 clones, around 89% of them singletons. This receptor was obtained from a woman aged 60-75 years with acute or convalescent COVID-19. Material: peripheral blood. This chain joins TRBV7-2 and TRBJ2-7; D might be TRBD2 (5 bases). The CDR3 loop is CASSFASLNPHEQYF. DNA of the CDR3: TGTGCCAGCAGCTTTGCTAGCCTAAACCCCCACGAGCAGTACTTC.